This T cell receptor (beta chain) comes out of a study of OX40 agonist ivuxolimab in advanced cancers. Study details: Partial responses were achieved by three patients, one with hepatocellular carcinoma and two with cutaneous melanoma. Study-wide results and caveats: In the expanded peripheral T cells, antigen specificity was never determined.

With regard to this clone: What it binds is unknown.

Patients had blood sampled at baseline and again on cycle 4 day 1 and cycle 7 day 1. Data came from immunoSEQ multiplex PCR; TCRdb stores just in-frame clones and leaves some out. The data contain 77,000 or so clones, more than 90% of them singletons. This clonotype originated in an adult with an advanced solid tumor such as melanoma, head and neck, liver or kidney cancer. The sample here was CD4+ or CD8+ T cells sorted from blood, taken in a trial of the OX40 agonist ivuxolimab.

CDR3 sequence reads: CASSLTGRGIGELFF. The CDR3, as DNA: TGTGCCAGCAGCTTAACGGGGAGGGGTATCGGGGAGCTGTTTTTT. V and J are TRBV7-3 and TRBJ2-2; 7 bases fit TRBD2. CDR1 is SGHTA and CDR2 is FQGTGA in the germline V gene. The CDR3 contains 15 residues. The ends lost 0 bases at V and 7 bases at J; junction bases unmatched: 5.